This T cell receptor beta chain is from a study of blood T cell repertoires in COVID-19. As for the study in general: T cells, B-cell-depleted T cells, or PBMCs provided the cDNA or gDNA that served as material.

Original methodology: Counts of nucleated cells, estimated from reference gene primer amplification, were obtained. Clones were read by immunoSEQ multiplex PCR, and TCRdb kept only the in-frame ones, dropping some. V, J and clone size are those of that table, while D and trimming were read from the DNA. The sample comprises some 160,000 clones, 70% to 90% of which are singletons, and 5% rests with the top ten. Points on this clone: Within the sample, other DNA sequences also encode this same CDR3.

Germline-derived CDR1 and CDR2 are SGHTA and FQGTGA. The V gene lost 1 base and the J gene lost 5 bases, with 5 bases spanning the gap. The CDR3 covers 13 residues. Sequences were obtained from peripheral blood. The rearrangement uses TRBV7-3 and TRBJ2-2, with TRBD2 as a possible D gene (5 bases). This sequence originates from a woman in her 50s with acute or convalescent COVID-19. CDR3 DNA sequence: TGTGCCAGCAGCTTAAGAGGGACCGGGGAGCTGTTTTTT. It yields the protein CASSLRGTGELFF. Full variable domain (rest looked up from reference TRBV7-3 and TRBJ2-2): GAGVSQTPSNKVTEKGKYVELRCDPISGHTALYWYRQSLGQGPEFLIYFQGTGAADDSGLPNDRFFAVRPEGSVSTLKIQRTERGDSAVYLCASSLRGTGELFFGEGSRLTVL.